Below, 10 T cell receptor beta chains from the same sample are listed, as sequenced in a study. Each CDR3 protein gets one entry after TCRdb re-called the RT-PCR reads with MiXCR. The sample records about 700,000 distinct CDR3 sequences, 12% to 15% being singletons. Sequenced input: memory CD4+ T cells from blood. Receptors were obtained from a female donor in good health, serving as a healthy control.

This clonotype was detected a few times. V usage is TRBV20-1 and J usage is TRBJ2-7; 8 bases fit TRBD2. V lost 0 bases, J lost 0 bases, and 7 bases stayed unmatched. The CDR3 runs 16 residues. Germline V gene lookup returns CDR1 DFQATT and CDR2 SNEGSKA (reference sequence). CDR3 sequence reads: CSARDREREFSYEQYF. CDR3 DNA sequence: TGCAGTGCTAGAGATCGAGAGCGGGAGTTCTCCTACGAGCAGTACTTC.

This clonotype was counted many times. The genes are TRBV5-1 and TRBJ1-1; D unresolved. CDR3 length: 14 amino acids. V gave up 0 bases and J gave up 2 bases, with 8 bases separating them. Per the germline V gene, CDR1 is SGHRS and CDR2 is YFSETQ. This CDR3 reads CASSLGERNTEAFF. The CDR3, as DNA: TGCGCCAGCAGCTTGGGGGAGAGAAACACTGAAGCTTTCTTT.

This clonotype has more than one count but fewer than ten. CDR3 in amino acids: CAIRDSPNEKLFF. The CDR3 DNA sequence: TGTGCCATCAGGGACAGTCCTAATGAAAAACTGTTTTTT. The V call is TRBV10-3, the J call TRBJ1-4; possibly TRBD1 for D (6 bases). There are 13 residues in the CDR3. Germline V gene sequence: CDR1 ENHRY, CDR2 SYGVKD. V was shortened by 6 bases and J by 3 bases, with 8 bases between the two germline ends.

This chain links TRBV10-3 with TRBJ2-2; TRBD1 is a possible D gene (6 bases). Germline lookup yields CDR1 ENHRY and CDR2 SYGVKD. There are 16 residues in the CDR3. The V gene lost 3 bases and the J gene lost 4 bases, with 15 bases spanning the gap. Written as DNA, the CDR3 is TGTGCCATCAGTGAACGACAGACCAGGGGCACCGGGGAGCTGTTTTTT. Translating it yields CAISERQTRGTGELFF.

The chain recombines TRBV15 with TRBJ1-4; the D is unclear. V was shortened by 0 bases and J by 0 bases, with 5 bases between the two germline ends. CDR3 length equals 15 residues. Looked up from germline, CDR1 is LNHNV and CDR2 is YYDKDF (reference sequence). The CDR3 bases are TGTGCCACCAGCAGAGAGAGAGCAACTAATGAAAAACTGTTTTTT. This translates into CATSRERATNEKLFF.

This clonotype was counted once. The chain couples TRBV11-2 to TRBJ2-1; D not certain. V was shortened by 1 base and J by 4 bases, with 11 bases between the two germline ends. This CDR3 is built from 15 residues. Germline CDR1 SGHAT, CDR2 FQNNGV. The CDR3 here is CASSLGPHKYNEQFF. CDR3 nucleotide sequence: TGTGCCAGCAGCTTAGGTCCCCATAAGTACAATGAGCAGTTCTTC.

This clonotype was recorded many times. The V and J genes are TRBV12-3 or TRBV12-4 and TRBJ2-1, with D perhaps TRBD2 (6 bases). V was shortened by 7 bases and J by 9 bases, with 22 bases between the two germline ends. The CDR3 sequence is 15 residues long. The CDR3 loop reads CASTVGLVVGGEQFF. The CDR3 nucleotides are TGTGCCAGCACCGTGGGGCTAGTGGTCGGGGGTGAGCAGTTCTTC.

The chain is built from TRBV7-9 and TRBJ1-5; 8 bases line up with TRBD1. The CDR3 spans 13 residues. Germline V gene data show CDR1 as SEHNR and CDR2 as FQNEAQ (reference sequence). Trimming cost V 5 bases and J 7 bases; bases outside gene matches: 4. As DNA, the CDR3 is TGTGCCAGCAGCGGGGGACAGGTCCAGCCCCAGCATTTT. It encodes CASSGGQVQPQHF.

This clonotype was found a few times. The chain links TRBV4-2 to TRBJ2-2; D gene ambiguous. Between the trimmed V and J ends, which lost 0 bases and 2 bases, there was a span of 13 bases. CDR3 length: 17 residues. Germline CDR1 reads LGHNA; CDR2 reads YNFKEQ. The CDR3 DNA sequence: TGTGCCAGCAGCCAAGAGGAAACCAGAAGAAACACCGGGGAGCTGTTTTTT. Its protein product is CASSQEETRRNTGELFF.

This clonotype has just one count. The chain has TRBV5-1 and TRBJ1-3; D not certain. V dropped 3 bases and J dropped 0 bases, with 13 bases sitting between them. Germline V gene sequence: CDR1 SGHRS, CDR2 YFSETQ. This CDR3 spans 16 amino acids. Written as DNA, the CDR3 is TGCGCCAGCAGCTACATAGGCCTTGTCTCTGGAAACACCATATATTTT. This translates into CASSYIGLVSGNTIYF.